Shown below are 17 T cell receptor beta chains from a single sample sequenced in a study of blood T cells in healthy people across ages. The use of a sample-barcoded 5' primer and a J-beta primer mix characterized a second PCR of roughly 7 to 12 cycles. TCRdb reprocessed the 5' RACE reads via MiXCR and lists one record per CDR3 protein. Here the sample spans around 1,000,000 distinct CDR3 sequences, approximately 38% being singletons. The sequenced sample consisted of blood. These receptors were obtained from a man aged 18 to 29 in good health.

The CDR3 DNA reads TGTGCCAGCAGCGAGAGGAACCGGGACAGCGATAATGAAAAACTGTTTTTT. Its protein product is CASSERNRDSDNEKLFF. The V call is TRBV9, the J call TRBJ1-4; 7 bases are shared with TRBD1. V lost 3 bases and J lost 4; bases outside the gene matches: 12. The CDR3 is 17 residues long. The germline gives CDR1 SGDLS, CDR2 YYNGEE.

On this clonotype: This may arise from a read error, as a much more abundant clone is one base away. CDR3 in amino acids: CASSRRDNRQETQFF. CDR3 nucleotides: TGTGCCAGCAGCCGCCGGGACAACAGACAAGAGACCCAGTTCTTC. This rearrangement joins TRBV3-1 to TRBJ2-5; D possibly corresponds to TRBD1 (6 bases). The closer fit of TRBJ2-1 to the DNA end suggests the J call may be wrong. Germline lookup yields CDR1 LGHDT and CDR2 YNNKEL (reference sequence). This CDR3 is 15 amino acids long.

This clonotype has only a few counts. The germline gene is not matched at one end of the junction; a read error may be the cause. The chain has TRBV19 and TRBJ1-1, with a weak D call TRBD1 (5 bases). This CDR3 comprises 13 residues. CDR1 and CDR2 (germline): LNHDA, SQIVND (reference sequence). The CDR3, as DNA: TGCGCCAGCAGCATTGGGGGGAACACTGAAGCTTTCTTT. This translates into CASSIGGNTEAFF.

In its sample, this clonotype was seen a few times. The chain combines TRBV7-6 with TRBJ1-2; D might be TRBD1 (6 bases). V lost 4 bases and J lost 2, with 14 bases in between. CDR1 and CDR2 (germline): SGHVS, FNYEAQ. CDR3 length equals 15 residues. This chain's CDR3 is CASSSWTETNYGYTF. The DNA for the CDR3 is TGTGCCAGCAGCTCCTGGACAGAGACGAACTATGGCTACACCTTC.

CDR3 sequence: CASSPTGQVYNEQFF. CDR3 in DNA: TGTGCCAGCAGCCCAACGGGACAGGTCTACAATGAGCAGTTCTTC. The chain employs TRBV27 and TRBJ2-1; 8 bases line up with TRBD1. Germline CDR1 reads MNHEY; CDR2 reads SMNVEV (reference sequence). The CDR3 runs to 15 residues. V trimming: 6 bases; J trimming: 3 bases; junction bases outside the gene matches: 7.

This clonotype was recorded at least ten times. V gene TRBV7-2 combines with J gene TRBJ2-3; 7 bases are a match to TRBD1. Germline CDR1 reads SGHTA; CDR2 reads FQGNSA. J gave up 0 bases and V 3 bases, and 3 bases lay outside the gene matches. The CDR3 has 15 amino acids. CDR3 sequence (DNA): TGTGCCAGCAGCTTGGCGACAGGGAGCACAGATACGCAGTATTTT. Encoded protein: CASSLATGSTDTQYF.

This clonotype was counted between two and nine times. The chain carries TRBV20-1 and TRBJ2-7; no clear D. There are 14 residues in the CDR3. Germline V gene sequence: CDR1 DFQATT, CDR2 SNEGSKA (reference sequence). V was cut by 0 bases and J by 4 bases, with 13 bases left in between. The CDR3 DNA follows: TGCAGTGCTAGAGATCGTGGTGACCGGTACGAGCAGTACTTC. Its protein product is CSARDRGDRYEQYF.

This rearrangement joins TRBV24-1 to TRBJ2-3; TRBD1 is a possible D gene (6 bases). V was trimmed by 4 bases and J by 6 bases, leaving 19 bases between them. Germline V gene sequence: CDR1 KGHDR, CDR2 SFDVKD. The CDR3 spans 16 residues. The chain's CDR3 is CATSEAGTRSMDTQYF. In DNA form, the CDR3 reads TGTGCCACCAGTGAGGCCGGGACAAGGAGTATGGATACGCAGTATTTT.

V usage is TRBV27 and J usage is TRBJ2-1; 11 bases are a match to TRBD2. J gave up 8 bases and V 3 bases, and 12 bases lay outside the gene matches. The CDR3 sequence is 17 residues long. CDR1 is MNHEY, CDR2 SMNVEV, per germline (reference sequence). The CDR3, as DNA: TGTGCCAGCAGTTTTAATATAGCGGGGGGGCGTGAGGATGAGCAGTTCTTC. It codes for CASSFNIAGGREDEQFF.

The chain uses TRBV7-9 and TRBJ1-4; D remains ambiguous. V shed 4 bases and J shed 7 bases, with 7 bases lying between them. This CDR3 region has 12 residues. Per germline, CDR1 SEHNR and CDR2 FQNEAQ (reference sequence). CDR3 sequence: CASSSNPEKLFF. The DNA for the CDR3 is TGTGCCAGCAGCTCGAACCCTGAAAAACTGTTTTTT.

This chain uses TRBV20-1 with TRBJ2-5, with 13 bases fitting TRBD2. Trimming removed 6 bases from V and 5 bases from J; junction bases left unmatched: 12. This CDR3 spans 16 amino acids. CDR1 DFQATT and CDR2 SNEGSKA come from the germline V gene (reference sequence). CDR3 sequence: CSAISRTSGGWETQYF. The CDR3 DNA sequence: TGCAGTGCGATTTCCCGGACTAGCGGGGGATGGGAGACCCAGTACTTC.

This clonotype was observed a handful of times. The chain joins TRBV6-5 to TRBJ2-7; D may be TRBD2 (5 bases). This CDR3 has 14 amino acids. CDR1 is MNHEY, CDR2 SVGAGI, per germline. Trimming pared 5 bases from V and 0 bases from J, leaving 11 bases between. The CDR3 region has the DNA TGTGCCAGCAGTAGCGGCCCGAGCTCCTACGAGCAGTACTTC. Protein product: CASSSGPSSYEQYF.

Remarks on this clonotype: Compared with germline, one end of the junction differs, possibly owing to a read error. V is TRBV5-1 and J is TRBJ2-1; D is unresolved. The CDR3 covers 13 residues. Germline V gene sequence: CDR1 SGHRS, CDR2 YFSETQ. The CDR3 here is CVSSLERDNEQFF. Here the CDR3 DNA reads TGCGTCAGCAGCTTGGAGAGAGACAATGAGCAGTTCTTC.

This clonotype was detected many times. The chain employs TRBV7-2 and TRBJ2-3; possible D gene TRBD2, 6 bases. This CDR3 is built from 15 residues. Germline loops: CDR1 SGHTA, CDR2 FQGNSA. V lost 1 base, J lost 4 bases, and 12 bases lay in between. The CDR3 DNA follows: TGTGCCAGCAGCTTAGAACTAGCTGGAGCAGATACGCAGTATTTT. This translates into CASSLELAGADTQYF.

The V and J genes are TRBV20-1 and TRBJ2-1; tentatively, D is TRBD1 or TRBD2 (5 bases each). The V and J ends lost 5 bases and 10 bases respectively, with 15 bases between them. Per germline, CDR1 DFQATT and CDR2 SNEGSKA (reference sequence). The length of the CDR3 is 12 residues. In nucleotides, the CDR3 is TGCAGTGCTGTTCATCCGGGGACGGAGCAGTTCTTC. As protein: CSAVHPGTEQFF.

The table lists this clonotype with many counts. The rearrangement links TRBV4-3 to TRBJ2-3; a weak D match, TRBD2 (5 bases). Looked up from germline, CDR1 is LGHNA and CDR2 is YSLEER. This CDR3 contains 14 residues. Trimming took off 0 bases at V and 6 bases at J, with 10 bases between the two ends. The CDR3 DNA sequence: TGCGCCAGCAGCCAAGATACGAGGAGGGATACGCAGTATTTT. Protein: CASSQDTRRDTQYF.

The chain joins TRBV20-1 to TRBJ1-5; 8 bases are shared with TRBD1. This CDR3 contains 14 residues. Germline V gene lookup returns CDR1 DFQATT and CDR2 SNEGSKA (reference sequence). The V segment lost 3 bases and the J segment 5 bases; nucleotides outside the gene matches: 6. CDR3 loop: CSASAGQADQPQHF. The CDR3 DNA is TGCAGTGCTAGTGCGGGACAGGCCGATCAGCCCCAGCATTTT.